The present entry profiles one T cell receptor beta chain with its context. Its antigen specificity is not known. Base qualities are not recorded, but no much larger clone differs from it by a single base. The sample originates from a study of Ad26.COV2.S vaccination and SARS-CoV-2 variants (dated by TCRdb to the early 2020s). General notes on the study: Donors in the vaccine arm were drawn from COV1001, a multicentre, randomized, double-blind, placebo-controlled phase I-IIa trial testing Ad26.COV2.S in healthy adults. The specificity and breadth of SARS-CoV-2-reactive T cell receptors after Ad26.COV2.S vaccination were assessed by TCRbeta repertoire sequencing. A total of about 30 samples were included in the TCR-sequenced set, comprising roughly 19 Ad26.COV2.S vaccine recipients, 5 placebo recipients and 8 SARS-CoV-2 convalescent individuals. Ad26.COV2.S was administered intramuscularly at a dose of 5x10^10 or 1x10^11 viral particles, either as one shot or as two shots given 56 days apart. Participants in the trial were split at random into five groups of five each, receiving low-dose or high-dose Ad26.COV2.S once or twice, or else placebo on both occasions. Blinding of investigators to trial group allocation was maintained during experiments and outcome assessment.

For CDR1 and CDR2, the germline V gene lists SGHRS and YFSETQ. Germline trimming amounts to 4 bases on V and 2 bases on J, with 6 as the count of junction bases outside the gene matches. The CDR3 sequence holds 15 residues, the cysteine and phenylalanine included. The DNA shown is the 45-base CDR3, in frame from base 1. Read against the paper, the sample's treatment or condition label means: roughly 20 received Ad26.COV2.S at low or high dose, single or two shots; roughly five received placebo; per-sample allocation not given. For vaccine and placebo recipients, repertoires were sequenced using samples collected on day 63 after the first injection. Cohort 1b enrolled about two dozen adults aged 18-55 years at a single site in Boston, USA, between 29 July and 7 August 2020. Ad26.COV2.S was a replication-incompetent adenovirus type 26 vector expressing a prefusion-stabilized SARS-CoV-2 spike protein from the original Wuhan strain.

The immunoSEQ Assay was used to sequence TCRbeta CDR3 regions. After extraction, genomic DNA underwent amplification by bias-controlled multiplex PCR, followed by high-throughput sequencing. In the original analysis: To quantify the absolute abundance of each unique TCRbeta CDR3 region, sequences were collapsed and filtered. T cell fraction was estimated by normalization of TCRbeta template counts to usable DNA, with usable DNA being measured through amplification of reference genes present in all nucleated cells. Repertoire TCRs were annotated as SARS-CoV-2-specific when V gene, CDR3 amino acid sequence and J gene were exactly matched to a known reactive TCR set. The reference SARS-CoV-2 TCR set came from MIRA and was filtered for enrichment in COVID-19-positive ImmuneCODE repertoires, removing public or cross-reactive TCRs. Based on the MIRA antigens, annotated TCRs were further analysed at the level of specific ORF or position within ORF. Breadth was defined as the number of annotated unique rearrangements divided by the total number of unique productive rearrangements, and depth was defined as the summed frequency of the annotated unique rearrangements. TCR breadth was compared between groups using two-sided Wilcoxon rank-sum tests. TCRdb provides this immuneACCESS table in a form limited to in-frame rearrangements. Some clones are lacking; in checked studies, under half of them reflect an unresolved V gene, and why the rest are absent is not known. The V and J calls and clone size come from that table; D and trimming were worked out from the DNA. The sample yields approximately 250,000 clones; around 90% were counted once. The ten largest make up 2.9% of the sample.

Overall study outcomes, separate from this receptor: The study was not powered to compare responses between vaccine doses or regimens. Spike-specific TCR breadth was higher in Ad26.COV2.S recipients than in placebo recipients (P = 0.0014). After vaccination, substantial breadth of spike-specific CD8+ and CD4+ T cell responses was reported. Non-spike TCR breadth was comparable between vaccine and placebo recipients, consistent with the vaccine containing only spike. The authors noted that the TCR breadth and depth analyses may have underestimated total T cell responses.

The receptor's source is a person between 18 and 59 years old who received the Ad26.COV2.S COVID-19 vaccine or a placebo. The sequencing here drew on peripheral blood, taken in a trial of Ad26.COV2.S vaccine versus placebo. Recombination linked TRBV5-1 to TRBJ1-2; TRBD1 fits 9 bases in the junction. The CDR3 reads as follows: CASSMGQGQNYGYTF. The nucleotides read TGCGCCAGCAGCATGGGACAGGGTCAGAACTATGGCTACACCTTC.